The clone carrying this T cell receptor (beta chain) was seen a handful of times. The antigen is unknown. These data originate in a study of beta chain features in type 1 diabetes. The study's findings and limits: Within the patient group, naive, central memory and Treg TCRB repertoires appeared more similar to each other than within healthy donors. Patients with Type 1 diabetes showed moderately but significantly shorter TCRB CDR3s in all four CD4+ subsets. TCRB rearrangement may or may not be influenced by HLA type; here this remained unresolved.

Since all of the isolated RNA was reverse transcribed, expressed TCRB transcripts were what got sequenced. The repertoire was sequenced with immunoSEQ multiplex PCR; TCRdb's copy has only in-frame clones and lacks some. Counted here are under 350,000 clones, less than 30% occurring once; the ten biggest clones make up around 0.012%. This CDR3 is 13 amino acids long. Germline V gives CDR1 MGHRA, CDR2 YSYEKL. V gave up 4 bases and J gave up 0 bases, with 7 bases separating them. The specimen sequenced was naive CD4+ T cells from blood. This sequence was found in a woman aged 25-40 years with type 1 diabetes. The chain has TRBV4-1 and TRBJ2-7, with D possibly being TRBD2 (5 bases). The CDR3 region has the DNA TGCGCCAGCAGCCTGAGGGTCTCCTACGAGCAGTACTTC. This sequence encodes CASSLRVSYEQYF.